This is a list of T cell receptor beta chains from one sample in a study of blood T cell repertoires in COVID-19. Clones were sequenced by immunoSEQ multiplex PCR, and TCRdb holds only the in-frame ones, with some missing. The sample lists 55,000 to 85,000 clones; about 73% were seen once. Specimen: peripheral blood. These receptors were taken from a man in his 60s with acute or convalescent COVID-19. Each CDR3 is given with its conserved first and last residue. D genes are given only for firm matches. A row's size may be missing; if present it is once, few, many or a size class.

-,TRBV10-2,many,TRBJ1-1,TGCGCCAGCAGTGAGTCGACAGAGACGATGAACACTGAAGCTTTCTTT,CASSESTETMNTEAFF
TRBD1,TRBV9,-,TRBJ1-2,TGTGCCAGCAGCGTAGCCCCAGGGGGCGCTTCAGAAGGCTATGGCTACACCTTC,CASSVAPGGASEGYGYTF
-,TRBV7-2,-,TRBJ1-6,TGTGCCAGCAGCCTTCGCGGGGCAGGCTATAATTCACCCCTCCACTTT,CASSLRGAGYNSPLHF
-,TRBV3-1/TRBV3-2,-,TRBJ1-1,TGTGCCAGCAGCCAAGATCTGCGGAGGGCACGAATGCCTGAAGCTTTCTTT,CASSQDLRRARMPEAFF
-,TRBV30,-,TRBJ1-6,TGTGCCTGGAGTTCCTCCGGGACATCAAATTCACCCCTCCACTTT,CAWSSSGTSNSPLHF
-,TRBV24-1,-,TRBJ2-3,TGTGCCACCAGTGGCTCTAGTCAGGGCCCAGATACGCAGTATTTT,CATSGSSQGPDTQYF
TRBD1,TRBV30,-,TRBJ2-5,TGTGCCTGGAAGGGGGCAGAGACCCAGTACTTC,CAWKGAETQYF
-,TRBV11-1,-,TRBJ2-3,TGTGCCAGCAGCTTAGAAGGAGGGACAGATACGCAGTATTTT,CASSLEGGTDTQYF
-,TRBV24-1,many,TRBJ2-7,TGTGCCACCAGTGATTCACTTGGACATCGGCAGTTTTACGAGCAGTACTTC,CATSDSLGHRQFYEQYF
TRBD2,TRBV9,-,TRBJ2-1,TGTGCCAGCACCGCGACTAGCTACTACAATGAGCAGTTCTTC,CASTATSYYNEQFF
TRBD1,TRBV5-1,-,TRBJ2-1,TGCGCCAGCGCTGCTATCACAGGGGCACGTCTGTATGGTGAGCAGTTCTTC,CASAAITGARLYGEQFF
-,TRBV27,-,TRBJ1-4,TGTGCCAGCAGCCCCCTAGGAGGCCCTTCTGAAAAACTGTTTTTT,CASSPLGGPSEKLFF
TRBD2,TRBV5-1,few,TRBJ2-1,TGCGCCAGCAGCCCGGGGGGGGGCTTGGCGTCTGGTGAGCAGTTCTTC,CASSPGGGLASGEQFF
TRBD2,TRBV7-6,-,TRBJ2-1,TGTGCCAGCAGCTTGGGACTAGCGGATGGTGAGCAGTTCTTC,CASSLGLADGEQFF
-,TRBV6-5,-,TRBJ2-7,TGTGCCAGCAACACTCGTGGGGCGAGCTCCTACGAGCAGTACTTC,CASNTRGASSYEQYF
TRBD2,TRBV4-1,many,TRBJ2-1,TGCGCCAGCAGCCAAGGAGACGGGGGGGAAAATGAGCAGTTCTTC,CASSQGDGGENEQFF
TRBD1,TRBV11-2,-,TRBJ1-1,TGTGCCAGCAGCTACTCAGGGGGCGACACTGAAGCTTTCTTT,CASSYSGGDTEAFF
-,TRBV29-1,-,TRBJ1-4,TGCAGCGTTCCGGGAGAAACTAATGAAAAACTGTTTTTT,CSVPGETNEKLFF
TRBD2,TRBV4-2,-,TRBJ2-7,TGTGCCAGCAGCCAAGGTCGACTAGCGGGAGGGCCCTACGAGCAGTACTTC,CASSQGRLAGGPYEQYF
-,TRBV30,-,TRBJ2-7,TGTGCCTGGAGTGTTCGGGACTCCTACGAGCAGTACTTC,CAWSVRDSYEQYF
TRBD1,TRBV7-3,few,TRBJ1-2,TGTGCCAGCAGCTTAGTATGGGGACAGGGGGGCTACACCTTC,CASSLVWGQGGYTF
-,TRBV19,-,TRBJ1-2,TGTGCCAGTAGTTCGAGACAAGTAGCTAACTATGGCTACACCTTC,CASSSRQVANYGYTF
TRBD2,TRBV5-4,-,TRBJ2-1,TGTGCCAGCAGCCCTCTTAGGACTAGCGGGAGCTCGAATGAGCAGTTCTTC,CASSPLRTSGSSNEQFF
-,TRBV5-1,-,TRBJ2-5,TGCGCCAGCAGCTTGGGTGGGGGGAGCCAAGAGACCCAGTACTTC,CASSLGGGSQETQYF
-,TRBV28,-,TRBJ1-5,TGTGCCAGCAGTTTAGGAGAGAGGAATCAGCCCCAGCATTTT,CASSLGERNQPQHF
TRBD2,TRBV4-1,few,TRBJ2-7,TGCGCCAGCAGCCAATCAGCGGGAGCGGACGAGCAGTACTTC,CASSQSAGADEQYF
-,TRBV10-3,-,TRBJ1-1,TGTGCCACGGGGGAGATTCCGAGTTCCGAAGCTTTCTTT,CATGEIPSSEAFF
-,TRBV4-1,-,TRBJ2-1,TGCGCCAGCAGCCAAGGGGCCTTAGGGGCCTTAAATGAGCAGTTCTTC,CASSQGALGALNEQFF
-,TRBV30,-,TRBJ1-5,TGTGCCTGGAGTCTCTCGGTGAATCAGCCCCAGCATTTT,CAWSLSVNQPQHF
-,TRBV3-1/TRBV3-2,-,TRBJ2-7,TGTGCCAGCAGCCAAGATAACAGGGATCACGAGCAGTACTTC,CASSQDNRDHEQYF
TRBD1,TRBV12-5,few,TRBJ2-3,TGTGCTAGTGGTTCATTACAGGGGGCAGATACGCAGTATTTT,CASGSLQGADTQYF
-,TRBV6-1,-,TRBJ2-5,TGTGCCAGCAGTGACGGCGGGTTTGGGGAGACCCAGTACTTC,CASSDGGFGETQYF
TRBD2,TRBV5-1,-,TRBJ2-1,TGCGCCAGCAGCTTGAGGCGCGGGGGGGCCGGCGATGAGCAGTTCTTC,CASSLRRGGAGDEQFF
-,TRBV6-1,-,TRBJ2-1,TGTGCCAGCAGGGGGACTGGGAATGAGCAGTTCTTC,CASRGTGNEQFF
-,TRBV30,-,TRBJ2-3,TGTGCCTGGAGTCCTCCACCCGGGAATACGCAGTATTTT,CAWSPPPGNTQYF
-,TRBV15,-,TRBJ1-1,TGTGCCACCAGGACCGGGGATAAAGCTTTCTTT,CATRTGDKAFF
-,TRBV2,many,TRBJ2-3,TGTGCCAGCAGCGAAACTAGCAGGAGCACAGATACGCAGTATTTT,CASSETSRSTDTQYF
TRBD1,TRBV29-1,many,TRBJ1-6,TGCAGCGTAAGACAGGGAGAGGGATCACCCCTCCACTTT,CSVRQGEGSPLHF
TRBD1,TRBV27,-,TRBJ1-3,TGTGCCAGCAGTAGGACAGGGTCTGCAAACACCATATATTTT,CASSRTGSANTIYF
TRBD2,TRBV24-1,-,TRBJ2-3,TGTGCCACCAGTGATTTGCTTTTAAGCGGGGGGGCAGATACGCAGTATTTT,CATSDLLLSGGADTQYF
-,TRBV6-4,-,TRBJ2-1,TGTGCCAGCAGTGGGGACCCCGCGGGGAATGAGCAGTTCTTC,CASSGDPAGNEQFF
TRBD1,TRBV30,-,TRBJ2-5,TGTGCCTCGTCGACAGGGGGCGAAGAGACCCAGTACTTC,CASSTGGEETQYF
TRBD1,TRBV28,few,TRBJ2-1,TGTGCCAGCAGTTACAGGGGTCGCCTGTTCTTC,CASSYRGRLFF
-,TRBV18,few,TRBJ1-4,TGTGCCAGCTCACCATCTCTCGGGGTAACTAATGAAAAACTGTTTTTT,CASSPSLGVTNEKLFF
-,TRBV12-5,-,TRBJ2-1,TGTGCTAGTGGTGTCCTCTCCAGTGAGCAGTTCTTC,CASGVLSSEQFF
-,TRBV11-3,-,TRBJ2-3,TGTGCCAGCAGCTCCGGACAGCTCCGCACAGATACGCAGTATTTT,CASSSGQLRTDTQYF
-,TRBV14,-,TRBJ1-6,TGTGCCAGCAGACCCGACACCTCAAGTTCACCCCTCCACTTT,CASRPDTSSSPLHF
-,TRBV11-2,-,TRBJ2-2,TGTGCCAGCAGCCCTGTAGGGACAACTAAGGACACCGGGGAGCTGTTTTTT,CASSPVGTTKDTGELFF
-,TRBV10-3,few,TRBJ1-1,TGTGCCATCAGAAGAAAACAGGGAATGGTTGAAGCTTTCTTT,CAIRRKQGMVEAFF
TRBD2,TRBV28,once,TRBJ2-1,TGTGCCAGCAGCTCCTTGGGACTAGCGGGAGACAATGAGCAGTTCTTC,CASSSLGLAGDNEQFF
TRBD2,TRBV27,-,TRBJ2-1,TGTGCCAGCAGTTTACTCCGTGGCGGGAGGGCCAATGAGCAGTTCTTC,CASSLLRGGRANEQFF
-,TRBV18,-,TRBJ1-1,TGTGCCAGCTCACCCCAGCCCGAGGACACTGAAGCTTTCTTT,CASSPQPEDTEAFF
-,TRBV7-9,once,TRBJ2-7,TGTGCCAGCAGCTTAGCGGAGGACGAGCAGTACTTC,CASSLAEDEQYF
-,TRBV24-1,-,TRBJ2-2,TGTGCCACCAGTGATCCAAGAGTAGGGGGCACCGGGGAGCTGTTTTTT,CATSDPRVGGTGELFF
-,TRBV18,-,TRBJ2-2,TGTGCCAGCTCAGTGGCGGGAACCGGGGAGCTGTTTTTT,CASSVAGTGELFF